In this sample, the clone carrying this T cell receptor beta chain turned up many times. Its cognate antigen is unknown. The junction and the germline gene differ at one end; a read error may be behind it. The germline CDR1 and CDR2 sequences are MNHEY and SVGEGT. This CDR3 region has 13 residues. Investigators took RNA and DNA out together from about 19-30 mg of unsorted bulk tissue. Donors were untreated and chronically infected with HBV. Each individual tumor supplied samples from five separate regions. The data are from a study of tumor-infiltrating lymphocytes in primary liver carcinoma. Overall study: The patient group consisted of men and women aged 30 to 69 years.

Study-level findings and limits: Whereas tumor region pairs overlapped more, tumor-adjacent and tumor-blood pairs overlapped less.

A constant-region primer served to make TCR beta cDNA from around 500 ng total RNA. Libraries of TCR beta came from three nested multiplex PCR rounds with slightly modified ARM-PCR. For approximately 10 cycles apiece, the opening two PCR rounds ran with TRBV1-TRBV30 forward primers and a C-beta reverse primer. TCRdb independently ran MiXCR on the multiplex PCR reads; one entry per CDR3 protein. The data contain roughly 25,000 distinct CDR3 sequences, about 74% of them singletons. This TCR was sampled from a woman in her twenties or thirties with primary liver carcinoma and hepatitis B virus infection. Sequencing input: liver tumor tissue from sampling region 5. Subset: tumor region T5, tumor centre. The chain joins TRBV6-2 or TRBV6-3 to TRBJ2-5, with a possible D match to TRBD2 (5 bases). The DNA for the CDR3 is TGTACCAGCGCGGCTAGCTCCCGAGAGACCCAGTACTTC. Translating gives CTSAASSRETQYF.